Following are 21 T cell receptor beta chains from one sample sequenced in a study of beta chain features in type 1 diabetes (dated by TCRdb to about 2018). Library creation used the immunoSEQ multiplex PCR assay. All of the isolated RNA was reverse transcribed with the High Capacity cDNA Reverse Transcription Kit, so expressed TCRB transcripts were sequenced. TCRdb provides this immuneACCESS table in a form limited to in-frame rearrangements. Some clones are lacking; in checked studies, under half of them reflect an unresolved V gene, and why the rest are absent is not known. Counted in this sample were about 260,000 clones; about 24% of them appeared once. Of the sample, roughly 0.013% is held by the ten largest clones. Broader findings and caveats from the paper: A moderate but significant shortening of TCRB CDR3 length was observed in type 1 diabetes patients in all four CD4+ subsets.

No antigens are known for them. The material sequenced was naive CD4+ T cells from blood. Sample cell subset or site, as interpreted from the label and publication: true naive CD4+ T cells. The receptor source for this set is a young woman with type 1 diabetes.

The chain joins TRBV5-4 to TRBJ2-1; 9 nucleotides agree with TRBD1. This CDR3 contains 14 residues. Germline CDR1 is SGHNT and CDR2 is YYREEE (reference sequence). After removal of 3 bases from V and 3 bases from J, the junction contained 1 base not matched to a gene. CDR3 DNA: TGTGCCAGCAGCTGGGGACAGGGCTACAATGAGCAGTTCTTC. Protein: CASSWGQGYNEQFF.

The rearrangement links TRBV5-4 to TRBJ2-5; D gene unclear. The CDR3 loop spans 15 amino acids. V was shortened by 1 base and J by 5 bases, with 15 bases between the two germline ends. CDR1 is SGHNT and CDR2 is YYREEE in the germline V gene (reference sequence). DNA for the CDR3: TGTGCCAGCAGCTTGTTTGGCGGTGGCGCGGAGACCCAGTACTTC. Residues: CASSLFGGGAETQYF.

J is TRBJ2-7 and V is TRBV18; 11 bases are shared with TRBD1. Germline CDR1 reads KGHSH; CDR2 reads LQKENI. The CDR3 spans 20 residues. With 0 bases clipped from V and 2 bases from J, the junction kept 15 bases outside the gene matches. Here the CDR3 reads CASSPPYPPGQGVGAYEQYF. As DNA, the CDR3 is TGTGCCAGCTCACCACCATATCCCCCGGGACAGGGGGTCGGGGCCTACGAGCAGTACTTC.

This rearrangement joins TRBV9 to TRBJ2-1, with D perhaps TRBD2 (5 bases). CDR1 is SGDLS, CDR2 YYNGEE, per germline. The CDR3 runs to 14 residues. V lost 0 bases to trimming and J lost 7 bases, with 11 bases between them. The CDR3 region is CASSVETRLNEQFF. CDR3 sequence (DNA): TGTGCCAGCAGCGTAGAAACTAGGTTGAATGAGCAGTTCTTC.

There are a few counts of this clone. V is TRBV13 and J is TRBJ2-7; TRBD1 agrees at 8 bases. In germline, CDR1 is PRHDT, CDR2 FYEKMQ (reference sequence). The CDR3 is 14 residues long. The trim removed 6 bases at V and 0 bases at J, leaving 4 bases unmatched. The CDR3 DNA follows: TGTGCCAGCAGTCAGGGGGCTGACTCCTACGAGCAGTACTTC. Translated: CASSQGADSYEQYF.

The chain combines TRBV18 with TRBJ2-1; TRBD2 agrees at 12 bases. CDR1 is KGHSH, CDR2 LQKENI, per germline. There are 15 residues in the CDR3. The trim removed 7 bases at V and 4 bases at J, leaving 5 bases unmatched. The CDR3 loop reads CASLIGLAGYNEQFF. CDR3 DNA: TGTGCCAGCTTGATCGGACTAGCGGGATACAATGAGCAGTTCTTC. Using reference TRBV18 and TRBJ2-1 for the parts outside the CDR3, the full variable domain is NAGVMQNPRHLVRRRGQEARLRCSPMKGHSHVYWYRQLPEEGLKFMVYLQKENIIDESGMPKERFSAEFPKEGPSILRIQQVVRGDSAAYFCASLIGLAGYNEQFFGPGTRLTVL.

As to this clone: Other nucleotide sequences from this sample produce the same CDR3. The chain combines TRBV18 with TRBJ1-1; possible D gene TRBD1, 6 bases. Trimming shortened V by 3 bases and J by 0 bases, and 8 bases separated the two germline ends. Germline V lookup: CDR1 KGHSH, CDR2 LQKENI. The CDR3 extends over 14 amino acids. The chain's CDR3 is CASSPTGMNTEAFF. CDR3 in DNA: TGTGCCAGCTCACCTACAGGGATGAACACTGAAGCTTTCTTT.

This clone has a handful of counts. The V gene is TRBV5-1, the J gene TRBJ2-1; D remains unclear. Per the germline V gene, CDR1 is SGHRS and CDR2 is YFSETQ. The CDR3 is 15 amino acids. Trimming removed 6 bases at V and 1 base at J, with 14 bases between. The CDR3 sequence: CASTTPGSSYNEQFF. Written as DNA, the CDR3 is TGCGCCAGCACCACTCCGGGTTCATCCTACAATGAGCAGTTCTTC.

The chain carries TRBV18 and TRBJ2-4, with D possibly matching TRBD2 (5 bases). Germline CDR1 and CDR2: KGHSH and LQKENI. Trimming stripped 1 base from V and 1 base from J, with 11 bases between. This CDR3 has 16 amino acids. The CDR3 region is CASSPLGKEAKNIQYF. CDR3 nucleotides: TGTGCCAGCTCACCACTCGGGAAGGAGGCCAAAAACATTCAGTACTTC.

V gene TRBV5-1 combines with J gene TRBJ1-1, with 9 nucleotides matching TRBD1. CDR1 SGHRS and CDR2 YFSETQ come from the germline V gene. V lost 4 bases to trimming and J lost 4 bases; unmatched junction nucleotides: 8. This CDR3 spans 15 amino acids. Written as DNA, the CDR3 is TGCGCCAGCAGCCGGGACAGGGTCCTCAGCACTGAAGCTTTCTTT. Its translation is CASSRDRVLSTEAFF. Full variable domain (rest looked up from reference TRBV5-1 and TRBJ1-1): KAGVTQTPRYLIKTRGQQVTLSCSPISGHRSVSWYQQTPGQGLQFLFEYFSETQRNKGNFPGRFSGRQFSNSRSEMNVSTLELGDSALYLCASSRDRVLSTEAFFGQGTRLTVV.

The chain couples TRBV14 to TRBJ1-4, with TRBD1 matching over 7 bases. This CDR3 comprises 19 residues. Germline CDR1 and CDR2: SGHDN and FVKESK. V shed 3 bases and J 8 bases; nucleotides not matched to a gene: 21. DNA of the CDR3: TGTGCCAGCAGCCAGGAACCTTGGGACAGCCCTAGCCCATGGGAAAAACTGTTTTTT. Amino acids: CASSQEPWDSPSPWEKLFF.

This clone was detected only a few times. CDR3 loop: CASSVNYFDTQYF. The CDR3 coding sequence is TGTGCCAGCAGCGTAAACTATTTCGATACGCAGTATTTT. The chain uses TRBV9 and TRBJ2-3; D is ambiguous. Germline CDR1 reads SGDLS; CDR2 reads YYNGEE. There are 13 residues in the CDR3. The V and J ends lost 1 base and 6 bases respectively, with 9 bases between them.

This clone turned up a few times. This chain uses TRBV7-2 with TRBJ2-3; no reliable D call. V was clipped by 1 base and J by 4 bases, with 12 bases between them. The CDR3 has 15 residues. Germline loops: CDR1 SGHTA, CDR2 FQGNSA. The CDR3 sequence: CASSLDVRESDTQYF. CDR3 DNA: TGTGCCAGCAGCTTAGACGTTAGAGAGTCAGATACGCAGTATTTT.

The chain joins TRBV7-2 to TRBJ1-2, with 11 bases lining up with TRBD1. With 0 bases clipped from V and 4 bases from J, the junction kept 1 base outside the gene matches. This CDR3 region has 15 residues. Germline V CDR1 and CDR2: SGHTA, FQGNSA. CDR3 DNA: TGTGCCAGCAGCTTAGCCGGGACAGGGGGCTATGGCTACACCTTC. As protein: CASSLAGTGGYGYTF.

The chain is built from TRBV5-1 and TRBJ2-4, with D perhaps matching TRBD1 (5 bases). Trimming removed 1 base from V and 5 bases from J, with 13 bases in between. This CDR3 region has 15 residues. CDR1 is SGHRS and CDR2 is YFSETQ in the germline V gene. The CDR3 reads CASSLIPRGENIQYF. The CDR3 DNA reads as TGCGCCAGCAGCTTGATCCCTAGGGGTGAAAACATTCAGTACTTC.

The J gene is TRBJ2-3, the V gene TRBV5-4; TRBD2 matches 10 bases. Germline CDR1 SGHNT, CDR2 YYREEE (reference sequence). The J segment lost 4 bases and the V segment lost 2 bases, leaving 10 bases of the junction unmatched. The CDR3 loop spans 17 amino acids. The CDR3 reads CASSFPLLAGAADTQYF. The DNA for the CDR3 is TGTGCCAGCAGCTTTCCCCTGCTAGCGGGAGCAGCAGATACGCAGTATTTT.

CDR3 DNA: TGTGCCAGCAGCACCCGACAGGGCAATCAGCCCCAGCATTTT. Residues: CASSTRQGNQPQHF. This chain uses TRBV7-2 with TRBJ1-5, with D possibly TRBD1 on 6 matching bases. Trimming removed 5 bases from V and 2 bases from J, with 10 bases in between. CDR3 length equals 14 residues. Germline V gene data show CDR1 as SGHTA and CDR2 as FQGNSA.

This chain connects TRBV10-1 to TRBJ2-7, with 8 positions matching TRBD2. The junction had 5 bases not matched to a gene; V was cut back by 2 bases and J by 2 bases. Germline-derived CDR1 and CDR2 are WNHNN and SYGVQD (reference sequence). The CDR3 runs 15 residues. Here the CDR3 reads CASSEKAGRAYEQYF. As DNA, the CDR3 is TGCGCCAGCAGTGAGAAGGCCGGGAGGGCCTACGAGCAGTACTTC.

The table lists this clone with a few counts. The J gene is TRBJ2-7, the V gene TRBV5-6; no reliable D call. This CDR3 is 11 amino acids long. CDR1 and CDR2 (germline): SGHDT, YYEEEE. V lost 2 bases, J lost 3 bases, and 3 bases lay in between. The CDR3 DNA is TGTGCCAGCAGCTTCGGCTACGAGCAGTACTTC. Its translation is CASSFGYEQYF. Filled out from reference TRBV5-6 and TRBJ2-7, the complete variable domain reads DAGVTQSPTHLIKTRGQQVTLRCSPKSGHDTVSWYQQALGQGPQFIFQYYEEEERQRGNFPDRFSGHQFPNYSSELNVNALLLGDSALYLCASSFGYEQYFGPGTRLTVT.

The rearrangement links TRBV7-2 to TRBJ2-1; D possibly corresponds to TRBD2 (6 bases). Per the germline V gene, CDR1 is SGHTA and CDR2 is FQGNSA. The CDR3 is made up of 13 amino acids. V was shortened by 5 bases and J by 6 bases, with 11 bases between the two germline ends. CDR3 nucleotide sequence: TGTGCCAGCAGCGCGGGACGGTTCAATGAGCAGTTCTTC. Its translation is CASSAGRFNEQFF.

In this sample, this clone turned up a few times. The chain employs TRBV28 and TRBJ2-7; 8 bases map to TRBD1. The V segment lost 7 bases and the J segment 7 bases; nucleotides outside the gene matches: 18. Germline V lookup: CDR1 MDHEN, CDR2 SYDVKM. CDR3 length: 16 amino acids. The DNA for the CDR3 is TGTGCCAGCAATAAGAAACCGGGACAGGAACTTTGGGAGCAGTACTTC. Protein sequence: CASNKKPGQELWEQYF.